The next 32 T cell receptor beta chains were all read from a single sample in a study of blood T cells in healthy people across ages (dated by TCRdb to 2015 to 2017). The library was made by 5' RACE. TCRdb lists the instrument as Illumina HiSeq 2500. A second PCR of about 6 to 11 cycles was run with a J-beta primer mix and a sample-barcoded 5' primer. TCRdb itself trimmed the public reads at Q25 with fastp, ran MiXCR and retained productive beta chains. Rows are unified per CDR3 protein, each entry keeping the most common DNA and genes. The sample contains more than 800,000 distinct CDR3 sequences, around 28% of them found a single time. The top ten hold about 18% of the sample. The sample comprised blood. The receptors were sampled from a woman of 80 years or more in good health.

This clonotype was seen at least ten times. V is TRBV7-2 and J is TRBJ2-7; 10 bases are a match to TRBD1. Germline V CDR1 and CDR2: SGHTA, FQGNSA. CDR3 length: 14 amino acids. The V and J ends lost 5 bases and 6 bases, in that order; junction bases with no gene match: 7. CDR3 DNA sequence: TGTGCCAGCAGCCCACGACAGGGGGCAGGCGAGCAGTACTTC. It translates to CASSPRQGAGEQYF. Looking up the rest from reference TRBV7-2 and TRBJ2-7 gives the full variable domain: GAGVSQSPSNKVTEKGKDVELRCDPISGHTALYWYRQSLGQGLEFLIYFQGNSAPDKSGLPSDRFSAERTGGSVSTLTIQRTQQEDSAVYLCASSPRQGAGEQYFGPGTRLTVT.

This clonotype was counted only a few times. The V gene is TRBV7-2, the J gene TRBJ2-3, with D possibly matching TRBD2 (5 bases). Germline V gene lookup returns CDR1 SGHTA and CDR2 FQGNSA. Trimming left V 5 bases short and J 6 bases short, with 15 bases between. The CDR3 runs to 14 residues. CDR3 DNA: TGTGCCAGCAGCAAGGGCCAAACGGGGGATACGCAGTATTTT. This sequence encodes CASSKGQTGDTQYF.

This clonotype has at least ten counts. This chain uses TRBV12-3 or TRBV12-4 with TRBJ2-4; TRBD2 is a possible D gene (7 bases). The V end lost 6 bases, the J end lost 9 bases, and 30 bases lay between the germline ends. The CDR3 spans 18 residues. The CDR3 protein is CASSPRGVRRTRGSIQYF. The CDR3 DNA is TGTGCCAGCAGCCCTAGGGGGGTTCGTCGGACTAGGGGGAGCATTCAGTACTTC.

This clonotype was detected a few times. Written as DNA, the CDR3 is TGCAGTGCTAGAGCAGGGACAGGGAGGGGTGGCTACACCTTC. Protein product: CSARAGTGRGGYTF. The chain is built from TRBV20-1 and TRBJ1-2; TRBD1 agrees at 9 bases. J lost 7 bases, V lost 1 base, and 7 bases had no gene match. Germline V gene lookup returns CDR1 DFQATT and CDR2 SNEGSKA (reference sequence). This CDR3 has 14 amino acids.

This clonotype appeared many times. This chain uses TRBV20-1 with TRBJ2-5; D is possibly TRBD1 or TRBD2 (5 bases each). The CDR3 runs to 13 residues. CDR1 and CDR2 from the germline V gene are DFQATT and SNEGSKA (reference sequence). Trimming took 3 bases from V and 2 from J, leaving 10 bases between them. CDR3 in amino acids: CSARGTRQETQYF. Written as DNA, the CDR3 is TGCAGTGCTAGGGGGACGAGACAAGAGACCCAGTACTTC.

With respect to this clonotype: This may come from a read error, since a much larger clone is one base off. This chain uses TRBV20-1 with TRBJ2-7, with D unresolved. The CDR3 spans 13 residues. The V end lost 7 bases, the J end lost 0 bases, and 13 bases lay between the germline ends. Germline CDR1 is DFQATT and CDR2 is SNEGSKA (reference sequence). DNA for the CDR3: TGCAGTGAAAACAAACCCCACTCCTACGAGCAGTACTTC. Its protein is CSENKPHSYEQYF.

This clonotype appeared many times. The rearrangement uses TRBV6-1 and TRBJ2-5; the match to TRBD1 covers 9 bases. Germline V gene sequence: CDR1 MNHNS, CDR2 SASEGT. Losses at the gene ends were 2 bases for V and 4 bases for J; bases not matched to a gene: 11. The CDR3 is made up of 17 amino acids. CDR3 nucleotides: TGTGCCAGCAGTGAAAACGTGGGGACAGGGAGGCCAGAGACCCAGTACTTC. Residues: CASSENVGTGRPETQYF.

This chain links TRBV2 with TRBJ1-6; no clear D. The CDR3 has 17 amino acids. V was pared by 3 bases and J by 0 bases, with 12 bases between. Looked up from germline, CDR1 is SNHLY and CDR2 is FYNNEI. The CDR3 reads CASSDVGRSSYNSPLHF. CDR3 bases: TGTGCCAGCAGTGACGTGGGGAGGAGCTCCTATAATTCACCCCTCCACTTT.

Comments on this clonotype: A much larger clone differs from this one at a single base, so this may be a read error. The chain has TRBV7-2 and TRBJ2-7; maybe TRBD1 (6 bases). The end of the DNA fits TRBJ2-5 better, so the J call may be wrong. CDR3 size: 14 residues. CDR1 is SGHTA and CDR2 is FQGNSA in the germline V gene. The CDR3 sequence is CASSRRQGWETQYF. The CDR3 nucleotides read TGTGCCAGCAGCCGCCGTCAGGGGTGGGAGACCCAGTACTTC.

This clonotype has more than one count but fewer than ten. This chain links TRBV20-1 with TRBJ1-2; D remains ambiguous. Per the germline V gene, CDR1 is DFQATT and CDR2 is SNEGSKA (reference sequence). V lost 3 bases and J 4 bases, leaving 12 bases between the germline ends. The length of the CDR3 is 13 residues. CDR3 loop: CSARGGSGYGYTF. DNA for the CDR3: TGCAGTGCTAGGGGTGGGTCAGGCTATGGCTACACCTTC.

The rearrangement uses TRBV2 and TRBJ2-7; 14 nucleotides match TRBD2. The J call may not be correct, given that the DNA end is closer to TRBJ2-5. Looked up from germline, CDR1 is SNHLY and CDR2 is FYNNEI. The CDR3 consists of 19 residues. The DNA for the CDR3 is TGTGCCAGCACCAAGAAGGGACTAGCGGGAGTTGGAACAAGGGAGACCCAGTACTTC. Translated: CASTKKGLAGVGTRETQYF.

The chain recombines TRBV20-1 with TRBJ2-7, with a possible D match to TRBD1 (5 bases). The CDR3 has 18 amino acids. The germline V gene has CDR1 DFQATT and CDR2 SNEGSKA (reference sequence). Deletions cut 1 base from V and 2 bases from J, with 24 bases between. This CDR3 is CSARVSPGQGRKPYEQYF. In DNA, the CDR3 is TGCAGTGCTAGAGTTTCCCCTGGACAAGGGCGAAAACCCTACGAGCAGTACTTC.

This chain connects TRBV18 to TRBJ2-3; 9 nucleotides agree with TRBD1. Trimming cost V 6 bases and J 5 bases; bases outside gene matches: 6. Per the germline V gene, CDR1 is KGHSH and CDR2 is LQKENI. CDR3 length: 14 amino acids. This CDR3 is CASSTGGGGDTQYF. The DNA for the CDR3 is TGTGCCAGCTCTACAGGGGGCGGAGGAGATACGCAGTATTTT.

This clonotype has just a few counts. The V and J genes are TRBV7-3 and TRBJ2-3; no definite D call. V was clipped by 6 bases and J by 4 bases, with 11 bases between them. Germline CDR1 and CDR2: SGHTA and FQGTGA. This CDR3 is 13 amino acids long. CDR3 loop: CASRLDLADTQYF. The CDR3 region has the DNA TGTGCCAGCAGGTTGGACCTTGCAGATACGCAGTATTTT.

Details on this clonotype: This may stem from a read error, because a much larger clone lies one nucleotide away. The CDR3, as DNA: TGTGCCAGCAGTGGACAGAAAAACACTGAAGCTTTCTTT. Translating gives CASSGQKNTEAFF. This chain joins TRBV6-5 and TRBJ1-1; a possible D gene is TRBD1 (6 bases). The CDR3 is 13 amino acids. CDR1 is MNHEY and CDR2 is SVGAGI in the germline V gene. The V end was cut by 5 bases, the J end by 2 bases, with 9 bases between.

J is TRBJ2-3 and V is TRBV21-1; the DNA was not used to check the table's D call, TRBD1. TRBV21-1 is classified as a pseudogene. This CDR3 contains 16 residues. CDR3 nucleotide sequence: TGTGCCAGCAGCAAAGATTCCCCAGGGAGCACAGATACGCAGTATTTT. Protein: CASSKDSPGSTDTQYF.

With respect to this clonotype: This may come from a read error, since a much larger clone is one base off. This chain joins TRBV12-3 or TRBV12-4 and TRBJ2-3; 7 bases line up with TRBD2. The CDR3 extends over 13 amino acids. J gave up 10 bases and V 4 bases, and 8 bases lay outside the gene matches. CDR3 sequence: CASSSPGGRSQYF. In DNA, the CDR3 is TGTGCCAGCAGTTCACCGGGCGGGAGATCGCAGTATTTT.

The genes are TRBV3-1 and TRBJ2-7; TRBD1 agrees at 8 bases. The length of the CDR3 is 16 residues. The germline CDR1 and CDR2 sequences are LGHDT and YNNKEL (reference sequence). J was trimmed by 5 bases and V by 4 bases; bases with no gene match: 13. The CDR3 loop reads CASSPGTGIGGNEQYF. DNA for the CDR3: TGTGCCAGCAGCCCCGGGACAGGAATAGGGGGGAACGAGCAGTACTTC.

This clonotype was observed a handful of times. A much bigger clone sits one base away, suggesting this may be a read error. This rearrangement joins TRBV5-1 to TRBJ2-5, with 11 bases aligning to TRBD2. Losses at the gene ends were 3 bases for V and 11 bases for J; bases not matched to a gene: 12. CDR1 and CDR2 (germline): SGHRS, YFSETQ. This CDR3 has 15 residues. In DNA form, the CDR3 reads TGCGCCAGCAGCTACGTGACTAGCGGGAACAATGAGCAGTACTTC. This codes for CASSYVTSGNNEQYF.

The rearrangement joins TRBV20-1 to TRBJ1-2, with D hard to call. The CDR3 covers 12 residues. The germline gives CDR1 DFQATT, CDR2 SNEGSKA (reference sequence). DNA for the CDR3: TGCAGGGCTCAAGACACTAACTATGGCTACACCTTC. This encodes CRAQDTNYGYTF.

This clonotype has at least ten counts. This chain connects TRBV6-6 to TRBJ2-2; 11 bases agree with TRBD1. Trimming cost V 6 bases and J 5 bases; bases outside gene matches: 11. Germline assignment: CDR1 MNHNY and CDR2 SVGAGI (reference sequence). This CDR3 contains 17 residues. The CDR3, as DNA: TGTGCCAGCAGGTCCGGACAGGGGGCGGGTAAAACCGGGGAGCTGTTTTTT. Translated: CASRSGQGAGKTGELFF.

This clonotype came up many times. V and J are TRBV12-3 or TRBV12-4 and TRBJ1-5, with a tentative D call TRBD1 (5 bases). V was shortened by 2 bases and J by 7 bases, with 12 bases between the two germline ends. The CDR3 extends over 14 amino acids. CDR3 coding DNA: TGTGCCAGCAGTTTAAAGGCAGGGATCCAGCCCCAGCATTTT. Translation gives CASSLKAGIQPQHF.

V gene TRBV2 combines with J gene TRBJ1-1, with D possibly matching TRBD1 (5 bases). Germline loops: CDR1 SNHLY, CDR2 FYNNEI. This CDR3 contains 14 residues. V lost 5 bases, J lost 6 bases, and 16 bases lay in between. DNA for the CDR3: TGTGCCAGCAGTAGGGGAGAGGGGCGGGCTGAAGCTTTCTTT. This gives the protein CASSRGEGRAEAFF. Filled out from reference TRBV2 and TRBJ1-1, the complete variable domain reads EPEVTQTPSHQVTQMGQEVILRCVPISNHLYFYWYRQILGQKVEFLVSFYNNEISEKSEIFDDQFSVERPDGSNFTLKIRSTKLEDSAMYFCASSRGEGRAEAFFGQGTRLTVV.

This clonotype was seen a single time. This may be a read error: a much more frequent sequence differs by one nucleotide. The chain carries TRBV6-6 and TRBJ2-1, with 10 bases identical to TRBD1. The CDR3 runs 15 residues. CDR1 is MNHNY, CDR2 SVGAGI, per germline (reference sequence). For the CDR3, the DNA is TGTGCCAGCAGTGACCGGGACAGGGGAGGCAATGAGCAGTGCTTC. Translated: CASSDRDRGGNEQCF.

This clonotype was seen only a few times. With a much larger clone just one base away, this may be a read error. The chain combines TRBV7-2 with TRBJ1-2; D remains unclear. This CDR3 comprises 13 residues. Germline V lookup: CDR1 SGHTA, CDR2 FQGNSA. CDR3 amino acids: CASSFLTFFGHTF. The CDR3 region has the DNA TGTGCCAGCAGCTTTCTGACCTTTTTTGGCCACACCTTC.

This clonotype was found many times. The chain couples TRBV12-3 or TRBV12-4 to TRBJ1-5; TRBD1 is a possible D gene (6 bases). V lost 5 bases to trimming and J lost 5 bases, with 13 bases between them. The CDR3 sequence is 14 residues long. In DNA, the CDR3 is TGTGCCAGCAGTGGCCCTTCAGGGGATCAGCCCCAGCATTTT. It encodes CASSGPSGDQPQHF.

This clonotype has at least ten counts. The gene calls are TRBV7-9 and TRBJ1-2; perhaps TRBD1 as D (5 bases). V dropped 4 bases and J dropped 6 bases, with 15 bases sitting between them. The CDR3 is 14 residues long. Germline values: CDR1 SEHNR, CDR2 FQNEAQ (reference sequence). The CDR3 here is CASSSGPPGDGYTF. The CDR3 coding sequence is TGTGCCAGCAGCTCGGGGCCCCCGGGGGATGGCTACACCTTC.

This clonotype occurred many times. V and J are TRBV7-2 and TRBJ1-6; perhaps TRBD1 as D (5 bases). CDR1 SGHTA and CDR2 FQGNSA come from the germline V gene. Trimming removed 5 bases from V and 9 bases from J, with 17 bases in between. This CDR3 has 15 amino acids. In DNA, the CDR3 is TGTGCCAGCAGCCGAGGATCGGGACGTGTTTCACCCCTCCACTTT. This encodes CASSRGSGRVSPLHF.

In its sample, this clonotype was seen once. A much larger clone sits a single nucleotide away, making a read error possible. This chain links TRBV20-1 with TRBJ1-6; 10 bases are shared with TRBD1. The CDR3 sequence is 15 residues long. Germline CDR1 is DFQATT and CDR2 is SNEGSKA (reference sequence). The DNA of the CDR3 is TGCAGTGCTGGGGGACAGGGGCGTAATAATTTACCCCTCCACTTT. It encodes CSAGGQGRNNLPLHF.

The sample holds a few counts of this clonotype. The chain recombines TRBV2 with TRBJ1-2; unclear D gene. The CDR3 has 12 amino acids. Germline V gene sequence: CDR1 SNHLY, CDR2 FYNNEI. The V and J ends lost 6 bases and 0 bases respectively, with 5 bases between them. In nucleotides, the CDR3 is TGTGCCAGCAGGCGTGCTAACTATGGCTACACCTTC. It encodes CASRRANYGYTF.

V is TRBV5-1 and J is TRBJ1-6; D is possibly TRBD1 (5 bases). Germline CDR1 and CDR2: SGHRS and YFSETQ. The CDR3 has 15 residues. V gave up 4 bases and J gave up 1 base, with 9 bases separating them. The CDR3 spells CASSATESYNSPLHF. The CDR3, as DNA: TGCGCCAGCAGCGCGACAGAATCCTATAATTCACCCCTCCACTTT.

CDR3 in amino acids: CASSRAGQGASYEQYF. For the CDR3, the DNA is TGCGCCAGCAGCAGGGCGGGACAGGGGGCCTCCTACGAGCAGTACTTC. This chain connects TRBV5-1 to TRBJ2-7, with TRBD1 matching over 12 bases. CDR3 length: 16 amino acids. Trimming removed 4 bases from V and 0 bases from J; junction bases left unmatched: 5. The germline V gene has CDR1 SGHRS and CDR2 YFSETQ.